The clone carrying this T cell receptor (beta chain) has ten or more counts. As yet, its antigen is unknown. Synthesis of TCR cDNA relied on 5'RACE template switching, which attached a universal primer site and UMIs. TCRdb analysed the 5' RACE reads with MiXCR anew, one entry per CDR3 protein. The repertoire holds some 68,000 distinct CDR3 sequences, with approximately 7% as singletons. This record belongs to a study of T cells after yellow fever vaccination. As for the study in general: With SMART-Seq v4 Ultra Low Input, the fractions containing low cell numbers were prepared.

Regarding the study as a whole: Clones that expanded after primary vaccination mostly reappeared after the booster (less than 98% CD4, 88% CD8). Abundant clonotypes from the bulk population could have been carried over as contaminants into FACS-sorted repertoires.

CDR3 length: 14 residues. Per the germline V gene, CDR1 is ENHRY and CDR2 is SYGVKD. The V gene lost 0 bases and the J gene lost 5 bases, with 10 bases spanning the gap. Sequences were derived from CD8+ T cells sorted from PBMCs, sampled about 41 days after the first yellow fever vaccination. The TCR comes from a man younger than 30 who received the YFV17D yellow fever vaccine. This chain connects TRBV10-3 to TRBJ2-5; D gene unclear. The CDR3 bases are TGTGCCATCAGTGAGTCGGATTTGTTGGAGACCCAGTACTTC. This codes for CAISESDLLETQYF.